This is a list of T cell receptor beta chains from one sample in a study of blood T cells in healthy people across ages. TCRdb analysed the 5' RACE reads with MiXCR anew, one entry per CDR3 protein. The sample lists 1.5 million or so distinct CDR3 sequences; 42% were seen once. Sample: blood. Receptors were obtained from a woman aged 18 to 35 in good health. The CDR3 runs from the conserved cysteine through the conserved F or W. Fields, in order: clone size, V gene, D gene, J gene, CDR3 DNA, CDR3 protein. The D gene is left open where the match is weak. Only part of the rows carry a size: once, few, many, or a class if the clone is expanded.

clone size: -; V gene: TRBV9; D gene: -; J gene: TRBJ2-3; CDR3 DNA: TGTGCCAGCAGCGTAGAAATACTCTCCACTAGAGATACGCAGTATTTT; CDR3 protein: CASSVEILSTRDTQYF
clone size: -; V gene: TRBV5-1; D gene: TRBD1; J gene: TRBJ2-2; CDR3 DNA: TGCGCCAGCAGACCTGACAGGGGGCATAGCGGGGAGCTGTTTTTT; CDR3 protein: CASRPDRGHSGELFF
clone size: few; V gene: TRBV20-1; D gene: -; J gene: TRBJ2-6; CDR3 DNA: TGCAGTGCTAGAGATCCCCGCTCTGGGGCCAACGTCCTGACTTTC; CDR3 protein: CSARDPRSGANVLTF
clone size: -; V gene: TRBV19; D gene: -; J gene: TRBJ1-1; CDR3 DNA: TGTGCCAGTAGTATGGGAAGTAACACTGAAGCTTTCTTT; CDR3 protein: CASSMGSNTEAFF
clone size: -; V gene: TRBV4-1; D gene: TRBD1; J gene: TRBJ1-2; CDR3 DNA: TGCGCCAGCAGCCCCCCAGACAGGGGGCAGCACTATGGCTACACCTTC; CDR3 protein: CASSPPDRGQHYGYTF
clone size: -; V gene: TRBV20-1; D gene: -; J gene: TRBJ2-3; CDR3 DNA: TGCAGTGCTACCTACACAGATACGCAGTATTTT; CDR3 protein: CSATYTDTQYF
clone size: -; V gene: TRBV27; D gene: -; J gene: TRBJ2-1; CDR3 DNA: TGTGCCAGCACCCCCCGGTGGGAGGACAATGAGCAGTTCTTC; CDR3 protein: CASTPRWEDNEQFF
clone size: few; V gene: TRBV27; D gene: TRBD2; J gene: TRBJ2-1; CDR3 DNA: TGTGCCAGCAGTTTATATGGACTAGCGGGGGATAATGAGCAGTTCTTC; CDR3 protein: CASSLYGLAGDNEQFF
clone size: -; V gene: TRBV28; D gene: -; J gene: TRBJ1-2; CDR3 DNA: TGTGCCAGCAGTAAGGGATCTGGCTACACCTTC; CDR3 protein: CASSKGSGYTF
clone size: few; V gene: TRBV7-7; D gene: TRBD1; J gene: TRBJ2-7; CDR3 DNA: TGTGCTAGCAGCTTTGGACAGGGGTCCCACGAGCAGTACTTC; CDR3 protein: CASSFGQGSHEQYF
clone size: -; V gene: TRBV3-1; D gene: -; J gene: TRBJ1-2; CDR3 DNA: TGTGCCAGCAGCCAAGTATTTACCTGGGACACTATTAACTATGGCTACACCTTC; CDR3 protein: CASSQVFTWDTINYGYTF
clone size: -; V gene: TRBV29-1; D gene: TRBD1; J gene: TRBJ1-2; CDR3 DNA: TGCAGCGTCGGACAGGGAAGCTATGGCTACACCTTC; CDR3 protein: CSVGQGSYGYTF
clone size: few; V gene: TRBV15; D gene: -; J gene: TRBJ2-7; CDR3 DNA: TGTGCCACCAGCAGACTTAACAGGGAGCAGTACTTC; CDR3 protein: CATSRLNREQYF
clone size: -; V gene: TRBV7-9; D gene: -; J gene: TRBJ1-2; CDR3 DNA: TGTGCCAGCAGTCAGTGGGCTGGGCCGGGGTATGGCTACACCTTC; CDR3 protein: CASSQWAGPGYGYTF
clone size: -; V gene: TRBV4-1; D gene: TRBD1; J gene: TRBJ2-7; CDR3 DNA: TGCGCCAGCAGCCAAGAACAGGGGATCGCCTACGAGCAGTACTTC; CDR3 protein: CASSQEQGIAYEQYF